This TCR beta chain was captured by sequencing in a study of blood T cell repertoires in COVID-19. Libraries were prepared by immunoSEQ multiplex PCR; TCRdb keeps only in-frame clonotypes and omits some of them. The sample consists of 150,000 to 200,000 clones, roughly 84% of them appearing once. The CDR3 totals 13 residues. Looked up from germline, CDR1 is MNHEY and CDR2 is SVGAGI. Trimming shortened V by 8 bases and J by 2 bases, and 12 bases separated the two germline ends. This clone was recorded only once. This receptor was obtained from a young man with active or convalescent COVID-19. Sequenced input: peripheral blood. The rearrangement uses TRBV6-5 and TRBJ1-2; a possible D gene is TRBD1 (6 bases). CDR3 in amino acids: CASRDTKNYGYTF. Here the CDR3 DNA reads TGTGCCAGCCGGGACACCAAGAACTATGGCTACACCTTC.